Following are 22 T cell receptor beta chains from one sample sequenced in a study of T cells in Graves' hyperthyroidism and ophthalmopathy. Using RNA transcripts as the source, TCR beta CDR3 regions were amplified. A set of HTBI primers served as the primers for a first-round RT-PCR of the TCR CDR3. One entry per CDR3 protein results from TCRdb running MiXCR on the multiplex PCR reads. The sample includes hundreds of thousands of distinct CDR3 sequences, roughly 15% seen only once; the top ten take around 4%. The specimen was blood. These receptors were taken from a woman in her thirties or forties with Graves' ophthalmopathy.

This clonotype turned up a few times. The chain carries TRBV28 and TRBJ2-1; the D gene is possibly TRBD2 (5 bases). Trimming cost V 3 bases and J 5 bases, with 26 bases left between them. The CDR3 runs 19 residues. Germline loops: CDR1 MDHEN, CDR2 SYDVKM. The CDR3 bases are TGTGCCAGCAGTTTGACCTCGGGGTGGACGCCGAGGGTGAACAATGAGCAGTTCTTC. It encodes CASSLTSGWTPRVNNEQFF.

This clonotype was detected many times. CDR3 DNA sequence: TGTGCCAGTAGTATAGTCGGCGACACCGGGGAGCTGTTTTTT. Its protein product is CASSIVGDTGELFF. The V call is TRBV19, the J call TRBJ2-2, with D unclear. V lost 1 base and J lost 3, with 6 bases in between. Germline V CDR1 and CDR2: LNHDA, SQIVND (reference sequence). This CDR3 has 14 residues.

This clonotype has just a few counts. The chain recombines TRBV19 with TRBJ1-1; 7 bases align to TRBD1. The germline V gene has CDR1 LNHDA and CDR2 SQIVND (reference sequence). This CDR3 is 14 amino acids long. The V segment lost 4 bases and the J segment 8 bases; nucleotides outside the gene matches: 10. The CDR3 DNA sequence: TGTGCCAGTAGTAACGACAGGGTGTATGAAGAAGCTTTCTTT. Its protein product is CASSNDRVYEEAFF.

This clonotype was seen many times. J is TRBJ2-7 and V is TRBV7-2; D might be TRBD1 (6 bases). The length of the CDR3 is 13 residues. The ends were cut back, 3 bases at V and 3 bases at J, with 9 bases in the middle. Germline V gives CDR1 SGHTA, CDR2 FQGNSA. This CDR3 is CASSLDRNYEQYF. Here the CDR3 DNA reads TGTGCCAGCAGCTTGGACAGAAACTACGAGCAGTACTTC. Filled out from reference TRBV7-2 and TRBJ2-7, the complete variable domain reads GAGVSQSPSNKVTEKGKDVELRCDPISGHTALYWYRQSLGQGLEFLIYFQGNSAPDKSGLPSDRFSAERTGGSVSTLTIQRTQQEDSAVYLCASSLDRNYEQYFGPGTRLTVT.

This clonotype has at least ten counts. The gene calls are TRBV6-5 and TRBJ2-2; a possible D gene is TRBD1 (6 bases). Deletions cut 8 bases from V and 3 bases from J, with 13 bases between. Germline V gene data show CDR1 as MNHEY and CDR2 as SVGAGI. The CDR3 has 14 residues. This CDR3 reads CASLDSRDTGELFF. The DNA of the CDR3 is TGTGCCAGCCTGGACAGCCGAGACACCGGGGAGCTGTTTTTT.

This clonotype was seen a handful of times. The chain joins TRBV6-1 to TRBJ1-2, with 7 bases aligning to TRBD1. The CDR3 consists of 13 residues. Germline V gives CDR1 MNHNS, CDR2 SASEGT. The ends lost 4 bases at V and 5 bases at J; junction bases unmatched: 4. The CDR3 here is CASSVDRDYGYTF. The CDR3 nucleotides are TGTGCCAGCAGTGTTGACAGGGATTATGGCTACACCTTC.

This clonotype was recorded at least ten times. The V and J genes are TRBV28 and TRBJ2-6; 12 nucleotides match TRBD1. J gave up 2 bases and V 2 bases, and 1 base lay outside the gene matches. Per germline, CDR1 MDHEN and CDR2 SYDVKM. The CDR3 has 17 residues. CDR3 loop: CASSLGTGGAGANVLTF. CDR3 nucleotides: TGTGCCAGCAGTTTAGGGACAGGGGGCGCTGGGGCCAACGTCCTGACTTTC.

With regard to this clonotype: Since a much larger clone is just one base distant, this may be a read error. V and J are TRBV9 and TRBJ1-1; no definite D call. The CDR3 spans 13 residues. V lost 4 bases, J lost 2 bases, and 9 bases lay in between. The germline V gene has CDR1 SGDLS and CDR2 YYNGEE. The DNA of the CDR3 is TGTGCCAGCAGCAATCAGATAAACACTGAAGCTTTCTTT. As protein: CASSNQINTEAFF.

This clonotype was seen ten or more times. This rearrangement joins TRBV4-2 to TRBJ2-7; D is perhaps TRBD2 (5 bases). CDR3 length: 14 amino acids. V lost 0 bases and J 8 bases, leaving 14 bases between the germline ends. Germline-derived CDR1 and CDR2 are LGHNA and YNFKEQ. The CDR3, as DNA: TGTGCCAGCAGCCAAGAGCATGAGGGAATAAAGCAGTACTTC. It encodes CASSQEHEGIKQYF.

This clonotype was seen a few times. The V gene is TRBV9, the J gene TRBJ1-2; 7 bases map to TRBD1. After removal of 4 bases from V and 11 bases from J, the junction contained 5 bases not matched to a gene. Germline V gene sequence: CDR1 SGDLS, CDR2 YYNGEE. The CDR3 covers 11 residues. The CDR3 sequence: CASSWRGRYTF. CDR3 coding DNA: TGTGCCAGCAGCTGGAGGGGGCGGTACACCTTC.

This chain uses TRBV28 with TRBJ1-4, with D perhaps TRBD1 (6 bases). This CDR3 spans 13 amino acids. The V end was cut by 8 bases, the J end by 3 bases, with 10 bases between. The germline V gene has CDR1 MDHEN and CDR2 SYDVKM. The chain's CDR3 is CASGGLANEKLFF. The CDR3 DNA follows: TGTGCCAGCGGGGGCTTAGCTAATGAAAAACTGTTTTTT.

This clonotype showed up many times. V usage is TRBV28 and J usage is TRBJ2-7; D remains unclear. Germline CDR1 reads MDHEN; CDR2 reads SYDVKM. This CDR3 region has 11 residues. V was shortened by 6 bases and J by 5 bases, with 8 bases between the two germline ends. CDR3 sequence (DNA): TGTGCCAGCAGCACCCTCCACGAGCAGTACTTC. This gives the protein CASSTLHEQYF. Drawing the rest from reference TRBV28 and TRBJ2-7, the complete variable domain is DVKVTQSSRYLVKRTGEKVFLECVQDMDHENMFWYRQDPGLGLRLIYFSYDVKMKEKGDIPEGYSVSREKKERFSLILESASTNQTSMYLCASSTLHEQYFGPGTRLTVT.

This clonotype was counted many times. The rearrangement links TRBV12-3 or TRBV12-4 to TRBJ2-2, with 12 nucleotides matching TRBD1. The CDR3 is 17 residues long. With V trimmed by 5 bases and J by 7 bases, 11 bases remained unmatched. The CDR3 DNA is TGTGCCAGCAGTCGACCTCCGGGACAGGGGGCGGGCGGGGAGCTGTTTTTT. Translated, it gives CASSRPPGQGAGGELFF.

This chain uses TRBV11-2 with TRBJ2-7; D perhaps matches TRBD2 (5 bases). V lost 0 bases and J 4 bases, leaving 10 bases between the germline ends. The CDR3 extends over 14 amino acids. Germline lookup yields CDR1 SGHAT and CDR2 FQNNGV. The CDR3 sequence is CASSLDLRGYEQYF. The DNA of the CDR3 is TGTGCCAGCAGCTTAGATCTCCGAGGGTACGAGCAGTACTTC.

This clonotype was observed a handful of times. This chain links TRBV29-1 with TRBJ1-2; tentative D call: TRBD1 (5 bases). This CDR3 has 15 amino acids. With 4 bases removed from V and 2 bases from J, the gap between germline ends came to 17 bases. Per germline, CDR1 SQVTM and CDR2 ANQGSEA. The CDR3 spells CSVGGDGEANYGYTF. The CDR3 DNA sequence: TGCAGCGTTGGAGGGGACGGGGAGGCAAACTATGGCTACACCTTC. Together with reference TRBV29-1 and TRBJ1-2, the CDR3 gives the full variable domain: SAVISQKPSRDICQRGTSLTIQCQVDSQVTMMFWYRQQPGQSLTLIATANQGSEATYESGFVIDKFPISRPNLTFSTLTVSNMSPEDSSIYLCSVGGDGEANYGYTFGSGTRLTVV.

As for this clonotype: Given a much more abundant clone one base away, this may be a read error. This likely comes from a read error, as the CDR3 has no conserved phenylalanine or tryptophan at its end. The chain employs TRBV28 and TRBJ1-5, with a tentative D call TRBD1 (5 bases). Germline V gene lookup returns CDR1 MDHEN and CDR2 SYDVKM. The V gene lost 5 bases and the J gene lost 2 bases, with 16 bases spanning the gap. The CDR3 has 16 residues. The CDR3 sequence: CASSAPPGRGNQPQHL. Here the CDR3 DNA reads TGTGCCAGCAGTGCCCCCCCGGGACGAGGCAATCAGCCCCAGCATCTT.

This clonotype was detected many times. The chain links TRBV29-1 to TRBJ2-2; D remains ambiguous. The V gene lost 4 bases and the J gene lost 4 bases, with 7 bases spanning the gap. From germline, CDR1 is SQVTM and CDR2 ANQGSEA. This CDR3 contains 12 residues. The CDR3 bases are TGCAGCGTTGTGCACCCCACCGGGGAGCTGTTTTTT. Its translation is CSVVHPTGELFF.

The rearrangement uses TRBV20-1 and TRBJ1-5, with D perhaps TRBD1 (6 bases). Between the trimmed V and J ends, which lost 6 bases and 1 base, there was a span of 13 bases. In germline, CDR1 is DFQATT, CDR2 SNEGSKA (reference sequence). The CDR3 loop spans 14 amino acids. This CDR3 reads CSADDRSSNQPQHF. CDR3 in DNA: TGCAGTGCCGACGACAGGAGCAGCAATCAGCCCCAGCATTTT.

This clonotype occurred many times. The chain carries TRBV29-1 and TRBJ2-7, with D perhaps assigned TRBD1 or TRBD2 (6 bases each). V was shortened by 5 bases and J by 2 bases, with 16 bases between the two germline ends. In germline, CDR1 is SQVTM, CDR2 ANQGSEA. The CDR3 sequence is 14 residues long. The CDR3 loop is CSVIGGTSAYEQYF. The CDR3, as DNA: TGCAGCGTTATAGGGGGGACAAGCGCCTACGAGCAGTACTTC.

Ten or more counts support this clonotype. The chain uses TRBV6-5 and TRBJ2-7, with D hard to call. The V end was cut by 1 base, the J end by 2 bases, with 15 bases between. Germline CDR1 and CDR2: MNHEY and SVGAGI. CDR3 length equals 16 residues. The CDR3 here is CASSYFTDRSPYEQYF. CDR3 nucleotide sequence: TGTGCCAGCAGTTACTTTACGGACCGAAGTCCCTACGAGCAGTACTTC.

V gene TRBV28 combines with J gene TRBJ1-2, with a weak D call TRBD1 (5 bases). Trimming left V 10 bases short and J 4 bases short, with 13 bases between. The germline V gene has CDR1 MDHEN and CDR2 SYDVKM. The CDR3 loop spans 12 amino acids. CDR3 loop: CAIDDSLYGYTF. CDR3 DNA sequence: TGTGCCATCGACGACAGTCTCTATGGCTACACCTTC.

This clonotype was seen more than once but under ten times. This chain connects TRBV20-1 to TRBJ2-4; 8 nucleotides align to TRBD2. The trim removed 0 bases at V and 8 bases at J, leaving 9 bases unmatched. Germline V gene data show CDR1 as DFQATT and CDR2 as SNEGSKA (reference sequence). The CDR3 sequence is 15 residues long. The CDR3 sequence is CSARDLSGSGDIQYF. CDR3 nucleotide sequence: TGCAGTGCTAGAGATCTCAGCGGGAGTGGAGACATTCAGTACTTC.